This T cell receptor (beta chain) came from a study of vaccination effects on CD4 cells after COVID-19. Notes on the study in general: The study found that only 1 of 255 vaccine-induced clones from healthy vaccinees cross-reacted with common cold coronaviruses.

The length of the CDR3 is 13 residues. Germline CDR1 reads GTSNPN; CDR2 reads SVGIG (reference sequence). Trimming cost V 2 bases and J 3 bases, with 11 bases left between them. Within the sample, this clone is medium-sized. Its antigen is undetermined. The data were produced by immunoSEQ multiplex PCR, yet TCRdb's version contains in-frame clones alone and is incomplete. The sample includes about 55,000 clones, roughly 70% seen only once; the top ten take 18%. ViraFEST used viral peptide pools to expand antigen-specific CD4+ T cells before sequencing. It was after nine to ten days of culture that CD4+ T cells were isolated. In the vaccine recipients, nucleocapsid antibodies were negative and there was no prior SARS-CoV-2 infection. Wells containing 1.5 million to 2 million PBMC each were cultured with 9 to 10 IU/ml IL-2 and 7.5 to 10 ug/ml peptides.

The J gene is TRBJ2-7, the V gene TRBV30, with D perhaps matching TRBD1 (6 bases). The TCR sequence derives from a human donor who received a COVID-19 vaccine. The sequences come from CD4+ T cells from PBMCs cultured with SARS-CoV-2 spike peptides, collected before COVID-19 vaccination. In nucleotides, the CDR3 is TGTGCCTGGAGTCCCCAGACAGGCTACGAGCAGTACTTC. It yields the protein CAWSPQTGYEQYF.